Following are 32 T cell receptor beta chains from one sample sequenced in a study of post-analysis software for immune sequencing data (dated by TCRdb to about 2015). Beyond this particular receptor, the publication reports: Patients showed significantly higher frequencies than controls for several TRBV segments, among them TRBV5-6, TRBV5-1 and TRBV20-1.

To prepare the library, PCR was applied. Sequencing was performed on an Illumina HiSeq 2500. To reduce PCR and sequencing biases, unique molecular identifiers were incorporated into the TCR beta cDNA libraries. TCRdb reanalyzed the raw reads on its own, using fastp at Q25 for trimming and MiXCR for clone calling, and kept in-frame beta chains. Entries are consolidated by CDR3 protein sequence, retaining the most common genes and DNA. Recorded for this sample are 350,000 to 500,000 distinct CDR3 sequences; over 30% of them occurred a single time. Clones ranked in the top ten supply less than 8% of the sample. Their cognate antigens are unknown. Sequencing was performed on blood. Every receptor here comes from a girl under 10 years old with multiple sclerosis.

The CDR3, as DNA: TGTGCCACCAGTGAGGCCGGGACAGGGATCGGGGAGCTGTTTTTT. The encoded protein is CATSEAGTGIGELFF. The chain combines TRBV24-1 with TRBJ2-2; TRBD1 matches at 9 bases. Germline V gene data show CDR1 as KGHDR and CDR2 as SFDVKD. Germline trimming cut 4 bases from V and 7 bases from J; bases unmatched to any gene: 6. The CDR3 totals 15 residues.

A few counts support this clonotype. This chain joins TRBV4-1 and TRBJ1-6; D remains unclear. The CDR3 is 16 residues long. V shed 3 bases and J shed 10 bases, with 19 bases lying between them. CDR1 MGHRA and CDR2 YSYEKL come from the germline V gene. The CDR3 DNA sequence: TGCGCCAGCAGCCACACCCATATAGCAGGAAAATCACCCCTCCACTTT. It specifies CASSHTHIAGKSPLHF.

This clonotype was observed a few times. The chain combines TRBV4-1 with TRBJ1-1; weak D call: TRBD1 (6 bases). The CDR3 spans 15 residues. Trimming removed 4 bases from V and 7 bases from J, with 19 bases in between. The germline V gene has CDR1 MGHRA and CDR2 YSYEKL. CDR3 sequence reads: CASSRVQGFLFEAFF. The CDR3 region has the DNA TGCGCCAGCAGCCGGGTACAGGGTTTTTTATTTGAAGCTTTCTTT.

This clonotype was detected only a few times. V and J are TRBV2 and TRBJ2-7, with 9 bases that match TRBD1. CDR3 length: 13 amino acids. The J segment lost 2 bases and the V segment lost 8 bases, leaving 4 bases of the junction unmatched. Germline V gives CDR1 SNHLY, CDR2 FYNNEI. The CDR3 is CASGGQGTYEQYF. The CDR3 bases are TGTGCCAGCGGGGGACAGGGAACCTACGAGCAGTACTTC.

This clonotype came up a few times. The chain links TRBV20-1 to TRBJ1-6; D ambiguous. Germline CDR1 and CDR2: DFQATT and SNEGSKA (reference sequence). Deletions cut 1 base from V and 10 bases from J, with 17 bases between. The CDR3 runs 15 residues. The CDR3 here is CSARAGMVGPSPLHF. The CDR3 bases are TGCAGTGCTAGAGCCGGGATGGTGGGCCCCTCACCCCTCCACTTT.

In nucleotides, the CDR3 is TGCAGTGCTAGGGACAGGGGCCCCACAGATACGCAGTATTTT. Translating gives CSARDRGPTDTQYF. The chain has TRBV20-1 and TRBJ2-3, with 9 positions matching TRBD1. This CDR3 spans 14 amino acids. V lost 3 bases, J lost 2 bases, and 3 bases stayed unmatched. Germline CDR1 DFQATT, CDR2 SNEGSKA (reference sequence).

There are a few counts of this clonotype. The chain carries TRBV27 and TRBJ2-1, with D possibly being TRBD2 (5 bases). The CDR3 has 13 residues. Per the germline V gene, CDR1 is MNHEY and CDR2 is SMNVEV (reference sequence). V was shortened by 0 bases and J by 7 bases, with 7 bases between the two germline ends. CDR3 nucleotides: TGTGCCAGCAGTTTATCACGGGGTAATGAGCAGTTCTTC. Protein: CASSLSRGNEQFF.

This clonotype was seen a handful of times. V usage is TRBV5-1 and J usage is TRBJ2-1; unclear D gene. The CDR3 is 18 amino acids. V lost 3 bases and J 5 bases, leaving 24 bases between the germline ends. Germline V gives CDR1 SGHRS, CDR2 YFSETQ. As DNA, the CDR3 is TGCGCCAGCAGCTCCGACCCTACCGGAGACGGAATCAACAATGAGCAGTTCTTC. Translating gives CASSSDPTGDGINNEQFF.

The J gene is TRBJ2-2, the V gene TRBV7-2; 10 bases align to TRBD1. CDR1 and CDR2 (germline): SGHTA, FQGNSA. J was trimmed by 5 bases and V by 3 bases; bases with no gene match: 6. This CDR3 is 16 amino acids long. The CDR3 DNA reads as TGTGCCAGCAGCTTGACAGGGGGCGCACGTACCGGGGAGCTGTTTTTT. Translation: CASSLTGGARTGELFF. The variable domain in full, with the rest retrieved from reference TRBV7-2 and TRBJ2-2, is GAGVSQSPSNKVTEKGKDVELRCDPISGHTALYWYRQSLGQGLEFLIYFQGNSAPDKSGLPSDRFSAERTGGSVSTLTIQRTQQEDSAVYLCASSLTGGARTGELFFGEGSRLTVL.

V is TRBV5-1 and J is TRBJ2-1, with D unclear. Germline V gene sequence: CDR1 SGHRS, CDR2 YFSETQ. V shed 4 bases and J shed 5 bases, with 10 bases lying between them. The CDR3 spans 13 residues. CDR3 amino acids: CASSDRADNEQFF. CDR3 bases: TGCGCCAGCAGCGACCGGGCTGACAATGAGCAGTTCTTC.

This rearrangement joins TRBV25-1 to TRBJ2-3, with D perhaps TRBD2 (6 bases). CDR3 size: 15 residues. V was trimmed by 6 bases and J by 0 bases, leaving 13 bases between them. CDR1 is MGHDK and CDR2 is SYGVNS in the germline V gene. The CDR3 region is CASRKGTLSTDTQYF. CDR3 in DNA: TGTGCCAGCAGGAAGGGGACTCTTAGCACAGATACGCAGTATTTT.

This clonotype was seen a few times. This chain uses TRBV4-2 with TRBJ2-1; D remains ambiguous. With 4 bases removed from V and 9 bases from J, the gap between germline ends came to 13 bases. This CDR3 region has 13 residues. CDR1 is LGHNA and CDR2 is YNFKEQ in the germline V gene. The CDR3 loop reads CASSPLLLGEQFF. The CDR3 nucleotides read TGTGCCAGCAGCCCACTGCTGTTGGGTGAGCAGTTCTTC.

This clonotype was counted only a few times. The V call is TRBV9, the J call TRBJ2-3, with 8 bases that match TRBD2. Germline CDR1 reads SGDLS; CDR2 reads YYNGEE. This CDR3 contains 16 residues. The trim removed 0 bases at V and 6 bases at J, leaving 9 bases unmatched. The CDR3 DNA sequence: TGTGCCAGCAGCGTAGCTACGGGACTAGGGGAGGATACGCAGTATTTT. Translated: CASSVATGLGEDTQYF.

This clonotype has a handful of counts. The genes are TRBV29-1 and TRBJ2-5, with 7 bases matching TRBD1. The assigned J gene may be wrong: the sequence end matches TRBJ2-7 better. Per the germline V gene, CDR1 is SQVTM and CDR2 is ANQGSEA. CDR3 length equals 12 residues. In nucleotides, the CDR3 is TGCAGCGTTGGGAACAGGGGCTACGAGCAGTACTTC. It is translated as CSVGNRGYEQYF.

The chain employs TRBV5-1 and TRBJ2-3, with D perhaps matching TRBD2 (7 bases). Germline assignment: CDR1 SGHRS and CDR2 YFSETQ. V was clipped by 2 bases and J by 7 bases, with 17 bases between them. CDR3 size: 15 residues. CDR3 coding DNA: TGCGCCAGCAGCTTTGCGGGGGCTTCGGGAAATACGCAGTATTTT. Its translation is CASSFAGASGNTQYF.

The count of this clonotype is one. The rearrangement uses TRBV12-3 or TRBV12-4 and TRBJ2-2; the D is unclear. The CDR3 contains 15 residues. V lost 4 bases, J lost 0 bases, and 9 bases lay in between. The CDR3 DNA sequence: TGTGCCAGCAGTTCCGCCGGAGCGAACACCGGGGAGCTGTTTTTT. As protein: CASSSAGANTGELFF.

V gene TRBV12-5 combines with J gene TRBJ1-4, with D maybe TRBD1 (5 bases). V was cut by 2 bases and J by 5 bases, with 21 bases left in between. This CDR3 is 18 amino acids long. Germline values: CDR1 LGHNT, CDR2 FRNRAP. The CDR3 DNA is TGTGCTAGTGGTTTGTTGGTGGCGGCGGGCAGGGAGAATGAAAAACTGTTTTTT. Encoded protein: CASGLLVAAGRENEKLFF.

The chain links TRBV12-5 to TRBJ1-1, with 8 bases lining up with TRBD1. The CDR3 contains 15 residues. CDR1 LGHNT and CDR2 FRNRAP come from the germline V gene. V was pared by 0 bases and J by 6 bases, with 6 bases of the junction left unmatched. CDR3 coding DNA: TGTGCTAGTGGTTTGGTCCAGGGGGCCCTTTCTGAAGCTTTCTTT. It codes for CASGLVQGALSEAFF. The whole variable domain, remainder taken from reference TRBV12-5 and TRBJ1-1, is DARVTQTPRHKVTEMGQEVTMRCQPILGHNTVFWYRQTMMQGLELLAYFRNRAPLDDSGMPKDRFSAEMPDATLATLKIQPSEPRDSAVYFCASGLVQGALSEAFFGQGTRLTVV.

This clonotype has just a few counts. The chain uses TRBV20-1 and TRBJ2-7; D is undetermined. Germline V CDR1 and CDR2: DFQATT, SNEGSKA (reference sequence). V was shortened by 5 bases and J by 7 bases, with 15 bases between the two germline ends. The CDR3 is 12 residues long. CDR3 sequence: CSALDWDSEQYF. DNA of the CDR3: TGCAGTGCTCTCGACTGGGATAGTGAGCAGTACTTC.

The chain carries TRBV12-3 or TRBV12-4 and TRBJ1-2; 7 nucleotides line up with TRBD1. The V gene end was trimmed by 6 bases and the J gene end by 5 bases; junction bases not matched to a gene: 6. There are 13 residues in the CDR3. The CDR3 reads CASRFSGGYGYTF. The CDR3 DNA reads as TGTGCCAGCAGATTCTCAGGGGGGTATGGCTACACCTTC.

The chain links TRBV20-1 to TRBJ2-1, with TRBD2 matching over 8 bases. The CDR3 has 16 amino acids. Losses at the gene ends were 5 bases for V and 8 bases for J; bases not matched to a gene: 17. CDR1 and CDR2 from the germline V gene are DFQATT and SNEGSKA (reference sequence). The CDR3 DNA sequence: TGCAGTGCTGGAGGGACTAGTCTGCTCAACTGGGATGAGCAGTTCTTC. Translation: CSAGGTSLLNWDEQFF.

This chain connects TRBV7-8 to TRBJ2-4, with 8 bases that match TRBD2. This CDR3 is built from 17 residues. Germline V lookup: CDR1 SGHVS, CDR2 FQNEAQ. V was pared by 0 bases and J by 0 bases, with 4 bases of the junction left unmatched. The CDR3 spells CASSLAGLAGAKNIQYF. In DNA, the CDR3 is TGTGCCAGCAGCTTAGCAGGGCTAGCGGGAGCCAAAAACATTCAGTACTTC.

This clonotype was recorded once. The J gene is TRBJ2-3, the V gene TRBV24-1, with D uncertain. V was cut by 4 bases and J by 6 bases, with 13 bases left in between. The CDR3 runs 14 residues. Germline-derived CDR1 and CDR2 are KGHDR and SFDVKD. CDR3 region: CATSEGSHMDTQYF. In DNA, the CDR3 is TGTGCCACCAGTGAGGGTAGCCATATGGATACGCAGTATTTT.

This sequence joins TRBV28 and TRBJ2-7, with 9 bases aligning to TRBD1. The V gene's germline CDR1 is MDHEN and CDR2 SYDVKM. CDR3 length: 15 amino acids. J gave up 3 bases and V 4 bases, and 7 bases lay outside the gene matches. This CDR3 reads CASSSQGQGLYEQYF. The CDR3 bases are TGTGCCAGCAGTTCCCAGGGACAGGGCCTCTACGAGCAGTACTTC.

The chain carries TRBV6-5 and TRBJ2-7, with 9 bases matching TRBD2. With 2 bases clipped from V and 0 bases from J, the junction kept 2 bases outside the gene matches. CDR1 is MNHEY and CDR2 is SVGAGI in the germline V gene. The CDR3 sequence is 15 residues long. CDR3 in DNA: TGTGCCAGCAGTTACCGTAGCGGGGGCTCCTACGAGCAGTACTTC. Its translation is CASSYRSGGSYEQYF.

The chain combines TRBV12-3 or TRBV12-4 with TRBJ2-7, with TRBD2 as a possible D gene (5 bases). This CDR3 region has 17 residues. The V end lost 1 base, the J end lost 3 bases, and 19 bases lay between the germline ends. CDR3 loop: CASSLERVRVHCYEQYF. In DNA form, the CDR3 reads TGTGCCAGCAGTTTAGAGAGGGTTAGGGTTCATTGCTACGAGCAGTACTTC.

The table lists this clonotype with many counts. The rearrangement links TRBV27 to TRBJ2-1, with D perhaps given as TRBD1 or TRBD2 (5 bases each). The germline V and J ends were trimmed by 5 bases and 3 bases, with 14 bases remaining between them. This CDR3 is 15 amino acids long. Germline lookup yields CDR1 MNHEY and CDR2 SMNVEV (reference sequence). The DNA for the CDR3 is TGTGCCAGCAGTCCATTGGTGGGGGACTACAATGAGCAGTTCTTC. It encodes CASSPLVGDYNEQFF.

This clonotype has more than one count but fewer than ten. The chain couples TRBV18 to TRBJ2-5, with no clear D. V was shortened by 6 bases and J by 1 base, with 6 bases between the two germline ends. The CDR3 runs to 12 residues. Germline V gene data show CDR1 as KGHSH and CDR2 as LQKENI. CDR3 in amino acids: CASSDPQETQYF. The DNA for the CDR3 is TGTGCCAGCTCGGACCCCCAAGAGACCCAGTACTTC.

The V call is TRBV29-1, the J call TRBJ1-1, with D unclear. CDR1 and CDR2 from the germline V gene are SQVTM and ANQGSEA. This CDR3 spans 14 amino acids. V was pared by 3 bases and J by 1 base, with 12 bases between. As DNA, the CDR3 is TGCAGCGTTGACTCACAGTTAGAGAACACTGAAGCTTTCTTT. It yields the protein CSVDSQLENTEAFF.

This clonotype occurred a few times. The rearrangement links TRBV27 to TRBJ2-5; tentatively, D is TRBD2 (6 bases). V lost 5 bases to trimming and J lost 7 bases, with 26 bases between them. CDR3 size: 17 residues. CDR1 is MNHEY, CDR2 SMNVEV, per germline (reference sequence). In DNA, the CDR3 is TGTGCCAGCAGTAGGACCAAACCGGGACTCGCCGGGTGGACCCAGTACTTC. It translates to CASSRTKPGLAGWTQYF.

This clonotype was seen a handful of times. The chain couples TRBV7-6 to TRBJ1-2; weak D call: TRBD1 (5 bases). V was cut by 5 bases and J by 0 bases, with 13 bases left in between. This CDR3 region has 15 residues. CDR1 SGHVS and CDR2 FNYEAQ come from the germline V gene. The CDR3 DNA is TGTGCCAGCAGCAGGGGCGGGGTAGCTAACTATGGCTACACCTTC. Protein sequence: CASSRGGVANYGYTF.

The V call is TRBV3-1, the J call TRBJ2-1; 10 bases are a match to TRBD2. The CDR3 loop spans 15 amino acids. With V trimmed by 1 base and J by 12 bases, 9 bases remained unmatched. The germline gives CDR1 LGHDT, CDR2 YNNKEL (reference sequence). CDR3 protein: CASSQGGSGRFVQFF. For the CDR3, the DNA is TGTGCCAGCAGCCAAGGTGGTAGCGGGAGGTTCGTGCAGTTCTTC.